These T cell receptor beta chains were read from a single sample in a study of blood T cells in healthy people across ages. TCRdb reprocessed the 5' RACE reads via MiXCR and lists one record per CDR3 protein. The sample has around 800,000 distinct CDR3 sequences; about a quarter are singletons. These records were also assigned to another study, of T cells of mothers and their children.

Source material: blood. The receptors come from a boy under 18 in good health. Each CDR3 is given with its conserved first and last residue. The order of the fields is D gene, clone size, J gene, V gene, CDR3 DNA, CDR3 protein. D genes are given only for firm matches. The size entry is marked missing in some rows and otherwise reads once, few, many or a size class.

>TRBD1|many|TRBJ1-2|TRBV6-6
TGTGCCAGCAGTTACACAGGGGGAGGAGGCTACACCTTC
CASSYTGGGGYTF
>TRBD2|few|TRBJ2-3|TRBV29-1
TGCAGCGTTGACGGACTAGCTGGCACAGATACGCAGTATTTT
CSVDGLAGTDTQYF
>TRBD1|few|TRBJ2-7|TRBV6-5
TGTGCCAGCAGTTCCCTTCAGGGGGCAGGTACCTACGAGCAGTACTTC
CASSSLQGAGTYEQYF
>NA|few|TRBJ2-6|TRBV11-2
TGTGCCAGCAGCCCAATCCGGGACACCTCTGCTGGGGCCAACGTCCTGACTTTC
CASSPIRDTSAGANVLTF
>TRBD2|NA|TRBJ2-5|TRBV20-1
TGCAGTGCTAGGAGGTGGGAGGGGACGTACCAAGAGACCCAGTACTTC
CSARRWEGTYQETQYF
>NA|few|TRBJ1-1|TRBV7-9
TGTGCCAGCAGCTTAGAGGCGGCTGAAGCTTTCTTT
CASSLEAAEAFF
>NA|NA|TRBJ1-5|TRBV7-8
TGTGCCAGCAGCTTAGTGGGCCCTTATCAGCCCCAGCATTTT
CASSLVGPYQPQHF
>NA|few|TRBJ2-7|TRBV10-1
TGCGCCAGCAGTGAGTCGGGGCGACCCTACGAGCAGTACTTC
CASSESGRPYEQYF
>TRBD1|NA|TRBJ1-1|TRBV7-9
TGTGCCAGCAGCTTCCAGACAGGGAAAGGGAACACTGAAGCTTTCTTT
CASSFQTGKGNTEAFF
>NA|NA|TRBJ2-1|TRBV5-1
TGCGCCAGCAGTATCTCACTGAGCTCCTACAATGAGCAGTTCTTC
CASSISLSSYNEQFF
>NA|few|TRBJ1-5|TRBV10-3
TGTGCCATCAGTGAGTCCCCCGGGGGTCGGACCCAGCCCCAGCATTTT
CAISESPGGRTQPQHF
>NA|few|TRBJ1-4|TRBV7-2
TGTGCCAGCGGGCGAGGGAGAGCTGAAAAACTGTTTTTT
CASGRGRAEKLFF
>NA|NA|TRBJ2-1|TRBV11-2
TGTGCCAGCAGCGGATTGGACCACTACAATGAGCAGTTCTTC
CASSGLDHYNEQFF
>TRBD2|NA|TRBJ2-1|TRBV6-5
TGTGCCAGCAGTTACTGGGCGGGGGCCTACAATGAGCAGTTCTTC
CASSYWAGAYNEQFF
>NA|few|TRBJ1-4|TRBV4-1
TGCGCCAGCAGCCCACGACACCTTGCAACTAATGAAAAACTGTTTTTT
CASSPRHLATNEKLFF
>NA|NA|TRBJ1-4|TRBV28
TGTGCCAGCAGTTTCTGGGGGAGAGAAGGGGAAAAACTGTTTTTT
CASSFWGREGEKLFF
>NA|NA|TRBJ2-5|TRBV5-1
TGCGCCAGCAGCTTGAAGGACTCACGCCAAGAGACCCAGTACTTC
CASSLKDSRQETQYF
>TRBD2|NA|TRBJ2-1|TRBV20-1
TGCAGTGCTAGACCCAGACTAGCGGGGAATGAGCAGTTCTTC
CSARPRLAGNEQFF
>NA|few|TRBJ1-1|TRBV6-5
TGTGCCAGCAGTCGGGACACCGAAGCTTTCTTT
CASSRDTEAFF
>NA|few|TRBJ1-2|TRBV3-1
TGTGCCAGCAGGCCCTCCAGGTCGGACGGCTACACCTTC
CASRPSRSDGYTF
>NA|many|TRBJ2-7|TRBV4-1
TGCGCCAGCAGCCCGGGACTCCTTATGCACGAGCAGTACTTC
CASSPGLLMHEQYF
>NA|few|TRBJ1-6|TRBV28
TGTGCCAGCAAAACGGGCCGGAATTCACCCCTCCACTTT
CASKTGRNSPLHF
>TRBD1|NA|TRBJ2-2|TRBV5-1
TGCGCCAGCAGCTTGGACAGGGGTGGCGGGGAGCTGTTTTTT
CASSLDRGGGELFF
>NA|many|TRBJ2-5|TRBV20-1
TGCAGTGCTAGACCTGGGGAGACCCAGTACTTC
CSARPGETQYF
>NA|few|TRBJ2-7|TRBV12-3/TRBV12-4
TGTGCCAGCAGTTTAGGTACCCTGCCCTACGAGCAGTACTTC
CASSLGTLPYEQYF
>TRBD2|NA|TRBJ2-1|TRBV20-1
TGCAGTGCTAGAGATGCTAGCGGGGCTTCCCATGAGCAGTTCTTC
CSARDASGASHEQFF
>TRBD1|NA|TRBJ1-4|TRBV25-1
TGTGCCAGCAGCAGGGCCGGGACAGGGACTAATGAAAAACTGTTGTTT
CASSRAGTGTNEKLLF
>NA|NA|TRBJ1-1|TRBV5-1
TGCGCCAGCAGCTTGGCCGACAACACTGAAGCTTTCTTT
CASSLADNTEAFF
>TRBD1|NA|TRBJ2-3|TRBV29-1
TGCAGCACCGACAGGGTTTCTACAGATACGCAGTATTTT
CSTDRVSTDTQYF
>NA|NA|TRBJ1-4|TRBV5-1
TGCGCCAGCAGCCCGGGAGGGACCCATAATGAAAAACTGTTTTTT
CASSPGGTHNEKLFF
>TRBD1|NA|TRBJ1-4|TRBV20-1
TGCAGTGCCGCCGGGACAGGGGGCAGAAAACTGTTTTTT
CSAAGTGGRKLFF
>TRBD1|NA|TRBJ1-5|TRBV28
TGTGCCAGCAGTTTAGGCGGGGACAGCGCGGTCCTCGGCGATCAGCCCCAGCATTTT
CASSLGGDSAVLGDQPQHF
>NA|NA|TRBJ1-6|TRBV12-5
TGTGCTAGTGGTTTGGTAAACATAGGGACACCAACTCTCGATTTAACCCTCCACTTT
CASGLVNIGTPTLDLTLHF
>NA|few|TRBJ2-2|TRBV10-1
TGCGCCAGCAGTGCCTTGGACAGACCGAACACCGGGGAGCTGTTTTTT
CASSALDRPNTGELFF
>NA|many|TRBJ1-2|TRBV14
TGTGCCAGCAGCCCTCAGGGGAACTATGGCTACACCTTC
CASSPQGNYGYTF
>TRBD2|few|TRBJ2-7|TRBV29-1
TGCAGCGTTGAAGCCGGGACTAGCTACGAGCAGTACTTC
CSVEAGTSYEQYF
>TRBD1|NA|TRBJ2-5|TRBV4-2
TGTGCCAGCAGCCGGAACCAGGGGGCCGGTGAGACCCAGTACTTC
CASSRNQGAGETQYF
>TRBD1|NA|TRBJ2-5|TRBV5-1
TGCGCCTGTTGCTTGACAGGGGCGGAAGAGACCCAGTACTTC
CACCLTGAEETQYF
>TRBD2|few|TRBJ2-1|TRBV18
TGTGCCAGCTCACCAGGGGCGGGGGGGCCGGATGAGCAGTTCTTC
CASSPGAGGPDEQFF
>NA|NA|TRBJ1-4|TRBV29-1
TGCAGCGTGTTTAATGAAAAACTGTTTTTT
CSVFNEKLFF
>NA|NA|TRBJ1-5|TRBV6-2/TRBV6-3
TGTGCCAGCAGTCCTCTTTCCGACAGACGCAATCAGCCCCAGCATTTT
CASSPLSDRRNQPQHF
>NA|NA|TRBJ2-1|TRBV7-3
TGTGCCAGCAGCTTTAAGGGGGGGATTGAGCAGTTCTTC
CASSFKGGIEQFF
>NA|NA|TRBJ2-7|TRBV29-1
TGCAGCGTTGAAGAGCAGGGCTACGAGCAGTACTTC
CSVEEQGYEQYF
>NA|few|TRBJ1-2|TRBV9
TGTGCCAGCAGCCCAAGGGTTAACTATGGCTACACCTTC
CASSPRVNYGYTF
>NA|NA|TRBJ2-1|TRBV11-1
TGTGCCAGCAGCATAGACGGGAGCTCCTACAATGAGCAGCTCTTC
CASSIDGSSYNEQLF
>NA|NA|TRBJ1-1|TRBV12-3/TRBV12-4
TGTGCCAGCAGTTTAAGATTGTCTGAAGCTTTCTTT
CASSLRLSEAFF
>TRBD2|once|TRBJ2-5|TRBV12-3/TRBV12-4
TGTGCCAGCAGTTCCCTCCAGGGTCCTAGCGGGGAACAAGAGACCCAGTACTTC
CASSSLQGPSGEQETQYF
>NA|few|TRBJ1-3|TRBV20-1
TGCAGTGCTAGAGGAGAAGGATTTGGAAACACCATATATTTT
CSARGEGFGNTIYF
>TRBD1|NA|TRBJ2-4|TRBV7-7
TGTGCTAGCAGCTTAGCTTATTCGGAGACAGGGTGCGGCAAAAACATTCAGTACTTC
CASSLAYSETGCGKNIQYF
>NA|NA|TRBJ2-5|TRBV2
TGTGCCAGCAGCCGGGACTCCTTCGAGACCCAGTACTTC
CASSRDSFETQYF
>NA|NA|TRBJ2-6|TRBV6-5
TGTGCCAGCAGTTACAGTGAAACTGGGGCCAACGTCCTGACTTTC
CASSYSETGANVLTF
>TRBD2|NA|TRBJ2-1|TRBV9
TGTGCCAGCAGCGTAGGCGGGGGAACTTACAATGAGCAGTTCTTC
CASSVGGGTYNEQFF
>TRBD1|NA|TRBJ2-3|TRBV6-5
TGTGCCAGCAGCCTCCGGACAGGACGCACAGATACGCAGTATTTT
CASSLRTGRTDTQYF